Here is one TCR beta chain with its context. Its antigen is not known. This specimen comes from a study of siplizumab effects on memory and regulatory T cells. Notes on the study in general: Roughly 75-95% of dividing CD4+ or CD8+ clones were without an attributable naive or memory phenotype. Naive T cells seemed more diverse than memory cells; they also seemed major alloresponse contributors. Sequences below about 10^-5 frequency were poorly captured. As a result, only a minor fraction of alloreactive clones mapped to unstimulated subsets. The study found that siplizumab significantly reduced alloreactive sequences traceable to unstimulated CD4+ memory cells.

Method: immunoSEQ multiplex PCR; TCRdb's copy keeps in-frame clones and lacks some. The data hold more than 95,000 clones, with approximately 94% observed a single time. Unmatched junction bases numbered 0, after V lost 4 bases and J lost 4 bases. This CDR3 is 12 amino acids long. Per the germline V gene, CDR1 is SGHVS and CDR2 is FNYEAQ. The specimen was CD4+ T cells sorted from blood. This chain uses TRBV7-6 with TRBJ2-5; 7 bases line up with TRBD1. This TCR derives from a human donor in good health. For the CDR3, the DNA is TGTGCCAGCAGCTCAGGGGGAGAGACCCAGTACTTC. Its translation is CASSSGGETQYF.